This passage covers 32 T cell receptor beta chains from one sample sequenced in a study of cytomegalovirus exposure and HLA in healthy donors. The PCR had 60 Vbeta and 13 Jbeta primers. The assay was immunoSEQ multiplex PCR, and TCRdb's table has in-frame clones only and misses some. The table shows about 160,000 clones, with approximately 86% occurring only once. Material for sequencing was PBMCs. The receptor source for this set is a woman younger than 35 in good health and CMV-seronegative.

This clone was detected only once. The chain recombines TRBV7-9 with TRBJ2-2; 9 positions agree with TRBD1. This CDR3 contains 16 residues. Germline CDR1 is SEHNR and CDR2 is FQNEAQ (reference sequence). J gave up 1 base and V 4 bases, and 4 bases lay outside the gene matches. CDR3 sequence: CASSSDRGKNTGELFF. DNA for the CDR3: TGTGCCAGCAGCTCGGACAGGGGAAAGAACACCGGGGAGCTGTTTTTT.

CDR3 sequence reads: CASRSLAASYNEQFF. In DNA form, the CDR3 reads TGTGCCAGTAGATCTCTAGCAGCCTCCTACAATGAGCAGTTCTTC. V usage is TRBV19 and J usage is TRBJ2-1; D might be TRBD2 (5 bases). Germline lookup yields CDR1 LNHDA and CDR2 SQIVND (reference sequence). Deletions cut 6 bases from V and 0 bases from J, with 12 bases between. This CDR3 has 15 residues.

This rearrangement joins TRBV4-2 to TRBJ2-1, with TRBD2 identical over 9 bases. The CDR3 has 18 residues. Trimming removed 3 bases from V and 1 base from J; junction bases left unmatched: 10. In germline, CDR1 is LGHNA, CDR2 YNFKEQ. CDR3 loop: CASSQAQRAGGSYNEQFF. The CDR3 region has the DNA TGTGCCAGCAGCCAGGCCCAGAGGGCGGGGGGGTCCTACAATGAGCAGTTCTTC.

CDR3 amino acids: CASSPMRQGNTDTQYF. For the CDR3, the DNA is TGTGCCAGCTCACCTATGAGGCAGGGGAACACAGATACGCAGTATTTT. The chain combines TRBV18 with TRBJ2-3; D may be TRBD1 (6 bases). The CDR3 consists of 16 residues. V gave up 3 bases and J gave up 2 bases, with 15 bases separating them. Germline values: CDR1 KGHSH, CDR2 LQKENI.

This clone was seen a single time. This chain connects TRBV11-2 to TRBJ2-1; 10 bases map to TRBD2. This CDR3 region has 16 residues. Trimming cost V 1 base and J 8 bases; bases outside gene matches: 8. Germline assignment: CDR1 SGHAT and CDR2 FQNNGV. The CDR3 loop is CASSLVSLAGVDEQFF. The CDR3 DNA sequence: TGTGCCAGCAGCTTAGTTAGCCTAGCGGGAGTCGATGAGCAGTTCTTC.

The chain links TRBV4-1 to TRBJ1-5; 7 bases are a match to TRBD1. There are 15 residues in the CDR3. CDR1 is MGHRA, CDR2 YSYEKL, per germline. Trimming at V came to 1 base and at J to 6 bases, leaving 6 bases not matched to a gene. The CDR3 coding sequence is TGCGCCAGCAGCCAAGGATCGGCAGGGGGTCAGCCCCAGCATTTT. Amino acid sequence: CASSQGSAGGQPQHF.

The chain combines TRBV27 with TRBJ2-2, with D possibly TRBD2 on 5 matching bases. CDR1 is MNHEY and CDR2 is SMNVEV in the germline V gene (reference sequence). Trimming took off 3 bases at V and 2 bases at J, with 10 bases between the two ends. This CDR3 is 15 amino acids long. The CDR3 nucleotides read TGTGCCAGCAGTTTCTCGGGGAGAAACACCGGGGAGCTGTTTTTT. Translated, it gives CASSFSGRNTGELFF.

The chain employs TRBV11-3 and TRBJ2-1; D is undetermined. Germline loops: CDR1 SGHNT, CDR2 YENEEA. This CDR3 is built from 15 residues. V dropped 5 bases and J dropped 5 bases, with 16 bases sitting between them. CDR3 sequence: CASSLQVDVNNEQFF. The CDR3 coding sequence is TGTGCCAGCAGCCTCCAGGTAGACGTGAACAATGAGCAGTTCTTC.

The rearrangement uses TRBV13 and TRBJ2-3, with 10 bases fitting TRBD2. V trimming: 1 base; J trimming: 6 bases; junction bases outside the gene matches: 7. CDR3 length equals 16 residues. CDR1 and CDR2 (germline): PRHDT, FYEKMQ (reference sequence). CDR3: CASSLALAGRKDTQYF. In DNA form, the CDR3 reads TGTGCCAGCAGCTTAGCACTAGCGGGGAGAAAGGATACGCAGTATTTT.

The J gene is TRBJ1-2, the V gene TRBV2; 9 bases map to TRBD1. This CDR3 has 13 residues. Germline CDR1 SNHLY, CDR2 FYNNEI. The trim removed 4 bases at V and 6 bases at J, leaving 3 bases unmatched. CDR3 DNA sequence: TGTGCCAGCAGTGTAGGGACAGGGCATGGCTACACCTTC. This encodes CASSVGTGHGYTF.

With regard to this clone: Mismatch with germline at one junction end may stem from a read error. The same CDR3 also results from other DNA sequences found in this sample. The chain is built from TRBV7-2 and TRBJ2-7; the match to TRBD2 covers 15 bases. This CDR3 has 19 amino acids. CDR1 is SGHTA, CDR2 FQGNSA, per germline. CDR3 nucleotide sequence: TGCGCCAGCAGCAATCAAGGTGGACTAGCGGGGGGGAAAACCTACGAGCAGTACTTC. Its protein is CASSNQGGLAGGKTYEQYF.

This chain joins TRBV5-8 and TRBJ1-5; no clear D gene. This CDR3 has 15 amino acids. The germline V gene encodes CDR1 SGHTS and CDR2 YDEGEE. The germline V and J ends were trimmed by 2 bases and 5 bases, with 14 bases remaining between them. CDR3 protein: CASSFKNSRYQPQHF. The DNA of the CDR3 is TGTGCCAGCAGCTTTAAGAACAGCAGATATCAGCCCCAGCATTTT.

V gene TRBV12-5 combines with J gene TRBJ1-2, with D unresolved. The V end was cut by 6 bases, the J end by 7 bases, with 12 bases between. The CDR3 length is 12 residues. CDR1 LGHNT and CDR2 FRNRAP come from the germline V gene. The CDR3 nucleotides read TGTGCTAGTGGGCGGGGATTCGGTGGCTACACCTTC. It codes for CASGRGFGGYTF.

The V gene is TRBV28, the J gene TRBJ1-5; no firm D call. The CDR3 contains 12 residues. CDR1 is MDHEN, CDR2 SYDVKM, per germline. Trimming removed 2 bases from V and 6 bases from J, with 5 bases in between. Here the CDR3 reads CASSLKSQPQHF. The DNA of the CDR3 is TGTGCCAGCAGTTTAAAGAGTCAGCCCCAGCATTTT. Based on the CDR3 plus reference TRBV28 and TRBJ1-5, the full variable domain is DVKVTQSSRYLVKRTGEKVFLECVQDMDHENMFWYRQDPGLGLRLIYFSYDVKMKEKGDIPEGYSVSREKKERFSLILESASTNQTSMYLCASSLKSQPQHFGDGTRLSIL.

This chain's CDR3 is CASSFGLAGADTQYF. The CDR3 nucleotides are TGTGCCAGCAGTTTCGGACTAGCGGGGGCAGATACGCAGTATTTT. The chain links TRBV6-5 to TRBJ2-3; 13 bases align to TRBD2. V lost 4 bases to trimming and J lost 4 bases; unmatched junction nucleotides: 2. CDR3 length equals 15 residues. Germline V lookup: CDR1 MNHEY, CDR2 SVGAGI.

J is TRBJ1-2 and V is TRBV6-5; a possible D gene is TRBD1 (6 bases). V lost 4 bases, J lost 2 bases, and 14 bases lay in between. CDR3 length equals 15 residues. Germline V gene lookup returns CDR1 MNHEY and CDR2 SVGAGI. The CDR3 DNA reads TGTGCCAGCAGTTTCAACAGGGAAGTGAACTATGGCTACACCTTC. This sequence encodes CASSFNREVNYGYTF.

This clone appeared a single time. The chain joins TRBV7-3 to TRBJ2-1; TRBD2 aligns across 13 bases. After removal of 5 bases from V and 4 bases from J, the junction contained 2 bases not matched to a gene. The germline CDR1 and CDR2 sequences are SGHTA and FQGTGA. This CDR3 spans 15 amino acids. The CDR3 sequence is CASSRGLAGYNEQFF. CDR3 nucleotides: TGTGCCAGCAGCCGGGGACTAGCGGGGTACAATGAGCAGTTCTTC.

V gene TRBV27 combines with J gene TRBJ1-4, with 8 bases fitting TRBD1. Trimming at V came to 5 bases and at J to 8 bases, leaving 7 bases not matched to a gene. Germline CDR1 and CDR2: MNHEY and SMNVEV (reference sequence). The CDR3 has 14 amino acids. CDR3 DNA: TGTGCCAGCAGTCCGGTTCGACAGGGGGAAAAACTGTTTTTT. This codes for CASSPVRQGEKLFF.

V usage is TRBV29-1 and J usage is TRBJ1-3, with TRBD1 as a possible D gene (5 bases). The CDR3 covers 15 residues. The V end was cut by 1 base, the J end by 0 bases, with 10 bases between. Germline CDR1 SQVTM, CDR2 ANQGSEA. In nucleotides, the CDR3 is TGCAGCGTTGAAGGCGGGACCCACTCTGGAAACACCATATATTTT. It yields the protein CSVEGGTHSGNTIYF.

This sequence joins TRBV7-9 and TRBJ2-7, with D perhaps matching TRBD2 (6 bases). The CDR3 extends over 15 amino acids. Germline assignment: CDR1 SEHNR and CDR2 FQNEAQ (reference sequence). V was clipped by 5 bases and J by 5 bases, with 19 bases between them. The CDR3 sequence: CASSPGAGIRHEQYF. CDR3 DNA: TGTGCCAGCAGCCCAGGCGCGGGGATACGCCACGAGCAGTACTTC.

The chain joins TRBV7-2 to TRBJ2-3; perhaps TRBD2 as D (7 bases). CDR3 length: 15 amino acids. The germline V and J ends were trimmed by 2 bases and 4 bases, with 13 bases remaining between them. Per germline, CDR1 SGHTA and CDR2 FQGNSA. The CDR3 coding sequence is TGTGCCAGCAGCTTAACGGGGGGCCTTGCAGATACGCAGTATTTT. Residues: CASSLTGGLADTQYF. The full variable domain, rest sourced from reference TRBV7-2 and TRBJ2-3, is GAGVSQSPSNKVTEKGKDVELRCDPISGHTALYWYRQSLGQGLEFLIYFQGNSAPDKSGLPSDRFSAERTGGSVSTLTIQRTQQEDSAVYLCASSLTGGLADTQYFGPGTRLTVL.

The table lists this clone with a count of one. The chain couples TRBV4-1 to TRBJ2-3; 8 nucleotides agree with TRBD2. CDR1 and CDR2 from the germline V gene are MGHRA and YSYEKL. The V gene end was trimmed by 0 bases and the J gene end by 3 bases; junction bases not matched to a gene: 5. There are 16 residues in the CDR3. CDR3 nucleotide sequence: TGCGCCAGCAGCCAAGATCCGGGGGGGCGGACAGATACGCAGTATTTT. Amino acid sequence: CASSQDPGGRTDTQYF.

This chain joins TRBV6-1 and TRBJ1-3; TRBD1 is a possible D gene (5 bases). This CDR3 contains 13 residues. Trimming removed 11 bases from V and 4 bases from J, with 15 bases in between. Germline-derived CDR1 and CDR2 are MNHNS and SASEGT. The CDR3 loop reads CALKGESGNTIYF. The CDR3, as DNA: TGTGCCCTGAAAGGGGAATCAGGAAACACCATATATTTT.

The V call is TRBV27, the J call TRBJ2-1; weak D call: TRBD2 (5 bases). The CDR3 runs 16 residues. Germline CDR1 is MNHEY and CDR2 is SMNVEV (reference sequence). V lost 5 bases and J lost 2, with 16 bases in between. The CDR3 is CASSRRGSGAYNEQFF. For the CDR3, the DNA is TGTGCCAGCAGTCGCCGTGGAAGCGGAGCCTACAATGAGCAGTTCTTC.

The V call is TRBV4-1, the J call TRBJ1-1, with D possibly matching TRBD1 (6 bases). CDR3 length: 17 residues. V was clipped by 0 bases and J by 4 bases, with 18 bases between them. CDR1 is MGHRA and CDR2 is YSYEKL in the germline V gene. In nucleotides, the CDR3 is TGCGCCAGCAGCCAAGACCCGGGACACCTGGTCGGCACTGAAGCTTTCTTT. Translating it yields CASSQDPGHLVGTEAFF.

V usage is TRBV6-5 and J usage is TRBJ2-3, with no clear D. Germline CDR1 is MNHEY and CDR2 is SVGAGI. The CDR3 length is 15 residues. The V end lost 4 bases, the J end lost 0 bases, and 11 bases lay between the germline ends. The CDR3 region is CASSSTFTSTDTQYF. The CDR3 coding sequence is TGTGCCAGCAGTTCGACATTCACTAGCACAGATACGCAGTATTTT.

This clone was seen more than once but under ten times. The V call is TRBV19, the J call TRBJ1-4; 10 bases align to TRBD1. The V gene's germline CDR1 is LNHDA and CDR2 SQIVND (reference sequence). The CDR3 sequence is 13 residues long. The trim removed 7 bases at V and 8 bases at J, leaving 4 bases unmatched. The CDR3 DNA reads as TGTGCCAGTACCGGACAGGGGGAGGAAAAACTGTTTTTT. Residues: CASTGQGEEKLFF.

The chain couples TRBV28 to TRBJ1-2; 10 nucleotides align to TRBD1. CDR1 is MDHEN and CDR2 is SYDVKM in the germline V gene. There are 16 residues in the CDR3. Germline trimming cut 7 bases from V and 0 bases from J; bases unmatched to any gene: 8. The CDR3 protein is CASTLRGTGANYGYTF. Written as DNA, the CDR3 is TGTGCCAGCACCCTTAGAGGGACAGGGGCTAACTATGGCTACACCTTC.

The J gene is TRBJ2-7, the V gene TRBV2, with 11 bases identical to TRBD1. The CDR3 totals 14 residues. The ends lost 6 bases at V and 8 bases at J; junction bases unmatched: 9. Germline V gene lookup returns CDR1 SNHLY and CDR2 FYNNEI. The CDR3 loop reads CASRGPGQGGKQYF. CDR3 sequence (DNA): TGTGCCAGCAGGGGCCCGGGACAGGGGGGCAAGCAGTACTTC.

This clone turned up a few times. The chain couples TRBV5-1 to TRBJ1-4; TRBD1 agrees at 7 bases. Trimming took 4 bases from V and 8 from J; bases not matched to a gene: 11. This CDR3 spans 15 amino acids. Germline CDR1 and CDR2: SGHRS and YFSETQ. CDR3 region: CASSELQGRWEKLFF. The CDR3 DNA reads TGCGCCAGCAGCGAACTACAGGGGAGGTGGGAAAAACTGTTTTTT.

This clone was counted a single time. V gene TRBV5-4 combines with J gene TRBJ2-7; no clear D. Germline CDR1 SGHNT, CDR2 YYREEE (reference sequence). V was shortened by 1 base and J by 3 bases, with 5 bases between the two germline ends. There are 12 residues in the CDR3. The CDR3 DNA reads TGTGCCAGCAGCTTGATCGGCTACGAGCAGTACTTC. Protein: CASSLIGYEQYF.

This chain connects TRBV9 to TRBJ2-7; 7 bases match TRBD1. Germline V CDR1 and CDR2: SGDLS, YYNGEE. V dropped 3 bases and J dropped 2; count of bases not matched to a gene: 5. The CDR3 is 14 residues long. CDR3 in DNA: TGTGCCAGCAGCGCCGGGACAGTCACCTACGAGCAGTACTTC. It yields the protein CASSAGTVTYEQYF. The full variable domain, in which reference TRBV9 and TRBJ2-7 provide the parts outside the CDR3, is DSGVTQTPKHLITATGQRVTLRCSPRSGDLSVYWYQQSLDQGLQFLIQYYNGEERAKGNILERFSAQQFPDLHSELNLSSLELGDSALYFCASSAGTVTYEQYFGPGTRLTVT.